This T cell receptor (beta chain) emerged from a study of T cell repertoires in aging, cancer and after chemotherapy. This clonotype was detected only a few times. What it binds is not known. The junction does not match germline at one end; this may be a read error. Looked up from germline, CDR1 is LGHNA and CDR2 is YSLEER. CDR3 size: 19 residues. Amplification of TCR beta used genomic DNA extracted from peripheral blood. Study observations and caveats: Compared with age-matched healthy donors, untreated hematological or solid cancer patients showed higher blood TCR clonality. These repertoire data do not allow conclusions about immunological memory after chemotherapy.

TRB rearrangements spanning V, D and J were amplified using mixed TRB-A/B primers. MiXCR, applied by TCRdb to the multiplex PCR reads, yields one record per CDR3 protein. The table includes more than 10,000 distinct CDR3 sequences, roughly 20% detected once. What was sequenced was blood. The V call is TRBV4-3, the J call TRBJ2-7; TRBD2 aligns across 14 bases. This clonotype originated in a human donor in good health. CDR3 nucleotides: TGTGCCAGCAGCCTGCGGGGACTAGCGGGGGAAGCAACTATCTACGAGCAGTACTTC. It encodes CASSLRGLAGEATIYEQYF.